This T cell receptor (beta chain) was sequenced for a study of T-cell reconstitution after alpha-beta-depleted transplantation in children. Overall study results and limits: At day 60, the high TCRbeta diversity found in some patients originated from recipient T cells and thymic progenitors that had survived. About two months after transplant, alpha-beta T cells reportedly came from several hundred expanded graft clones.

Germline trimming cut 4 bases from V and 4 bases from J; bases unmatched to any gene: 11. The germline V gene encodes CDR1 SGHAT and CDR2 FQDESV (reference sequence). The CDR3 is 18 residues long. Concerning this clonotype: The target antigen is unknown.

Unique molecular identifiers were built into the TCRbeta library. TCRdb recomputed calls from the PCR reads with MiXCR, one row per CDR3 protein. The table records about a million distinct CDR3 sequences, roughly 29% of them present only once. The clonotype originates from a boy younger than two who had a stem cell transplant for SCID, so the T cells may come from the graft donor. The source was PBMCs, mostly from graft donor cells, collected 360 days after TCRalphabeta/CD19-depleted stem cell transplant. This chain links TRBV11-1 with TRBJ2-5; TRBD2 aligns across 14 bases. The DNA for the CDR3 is TGTGCCAGCAGCTCCCGCTCCGGACTAGCGGGGGGATTAGAGACCCAGTACTTC. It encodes CASSSRSGLAGGLETQYF.